Sequencing of this TCR beta chain was carried out in a study of early T cells in non-severe SARS-CoV-2 infection. Using its own MiXCR run on the 5' RACE reads, TCRdb lists one record per CDR3 protein. The sample records 50,000 to 65,000 distinct CDR3 sequences, 8% to 9.5% being singletons. CDR3 length: 12 amino acids. The junction had 3 bases not matched to a gene; V was cut back by 6 bases and J by 6 bases. Germline CDR1 and CDR2: SGHAT and FQNNGV. This clonotype was seen ten or more times. Sample: whole blood. The sequence came from an adult who was a healthcare worker with PCR-confirmed SARS-CoV-2 infection or an uninfected control (not recorded which). The V gene is TRBV11-2, the J gene TRBJ2-3; TRBD1 aligns across 7 bases. The CDR3 is CASRPTGDTQYF. The CDR3 nucleotides are TGTGCCAGCAGACCGACAGGGGATACGCAGTATTTT.